Following are 29 T cell receptor beta chains from one sample sequenced in a study of lymphopenia after photon versus proton radiotherapy. This table comes from immunoSEQ multiplex PCR, and its TCRdb copy is limited to in-frame clones, with some not included. This sample carries 65,000 to 85,000 clones, about 90% of them seen once, and the ten largest clones take 2% to 2.5%. The specimen comprised peripheral blood, sampled from a patient treated with photon-based radiotherapy. The origin of the receptors is a woman aged 35 to 49 with cholangiocarcinoma.

The chain employs TRBV4-1 and TRBJ1-2, with TRBD1 as a possible D gene (6 bases). The CDR3 is 13 amino acids. V lost 1 base to trimming and J lost 4 bases, with 7 bases between them. CDR1 is MGHRA and CDR2 is YSYEKL in the germline V gene. The CDR3: CASSQGTAYGYTF. CDR3 DNA sequence: TGCGCCAGCAGCCAAGGGACAGCCTATGGCTACACCTTC.

The V and J genes are TRBV29-1 and TRBJ1-5; the D is unclear. V shed 3 bases and J shed 7 bases, with 10 bases lying between them. Germline-derived CDR1 and CDR2 are SQVTM and ANQGSEA. This CDR3 region has 12 residues. CDR3 sequence reads: CSVEIPGQPQHF. CDR3 in DNA: TGCAGCGTTGAGATTCCGGGGCAGCCCCAGCATTTT.

The genes are TRBV27 and TRBJ1-1, with D perhaps TRBD1 (5 bases). Germline V gene sequence: CDR1 MNHEY, CDR2 SMNVEV (reference sequence). CDR3 length equals 12 residues. The germline V and J ends were trimmed by 3 bases and 9 bases, with 11 bases remaining between them. This CDR3 reads CASSLRAGQAFF. In nucleotides, the CDR3 is TGTGCCAGCAGTTTGAGGGCAGGGCAAGCTTTCTTT.

The chain joins TRBV5-1 to TRBJ2-1, with D possibly TRBD2 on 6 matching bases. This CDR3 contains 14 residues. CDR1 and CDR2 (germline): SGHRS, YFSETQ. Between the trimmed V and J ends, which lost 4 bases and 9 bases, there was a span of 17 bases. DNA of the CDR3: TGCGCCAGCAGCAGGGACTCCGGGGCCGCTGAGCAGTTCTTC. Translated, it gives CASSRDSGAAEQFF.

V is TRBV4-3 and J is TRBJ2-7; tentative D call: TRBD1 (6 bases). The germline V and J ends were trimmed by 4 bases and 0 bases, with 10 bases remaining between them. This CDR3 is 14 amino acids long. Germline V gene lookup returns CDR1 LGHNA and CDR2 YSLEER. CDR3 sequence (DNA): TGCGCCAGCAGCCCTTCGACAGGCTCCTACGAGCAGTACTTC. It specifies CASSPSTGSYEQYF.

V and J are TRBV5-4 and TRBJ2-3; D is unclear. Looked up from germline, CDR1 is SGHNT and CDR2 is YYREEE (reference sequence). V was clipped by 3 bases and J by 0 bases, with 14 bases between them. The CDR3 has 16 residues. The CDR3 spells CASSSGRISSTDTQYF. CDR3 DNA sequence: TGTGCCAGCAGCTCCGGGCGAATCTCTAGCACAGATACGCAGTATTTT.

This chain connects TRBV5-4 to TRBJ1-5, with D possibly being TRBD1 (5 bases). The CDR3 extends over 14 amino acids. The germline V and J ends were trimmed by 4 bases and 1 base, with 9 bases remaining between them. CDR1 and CDR2 (germline): SGHNT, YYREEE (reference sequence). CDR3 residues: CASSRRGSNQPQHF. CDR3 sequence (DNA): TGTGCCAGCAGCCGCCGGGGGAGCAATCAGCCCCAGCATTTT.

The chain is built from TRBV30 and TRBJ2-1, with a weak D call TRBD2 (6 bases). The ends were cut back, 0 bases at V and 3 bases at J, with 12 bases in the middle. This CDR3 comprises 15 residues. Germline assignment: CDR1 GTSNPN and CDR2 SVGIG (reference sequence). The CDR3 loop reads CAWSVLADSYNEQFF. In DNA form, the CDR3 reads TGTGCCTGGAGTGTATTAGCGGATAGCTACAATGAGCAGTTCTTC.

CDR3 residues: CASSQARPGASSSYEQYF. The CDR3 DNA reads TGTGCCAGCAGCCAGGCTAGGCCAGGGGCCTCTAGCTCCTACGAGCAGTACTTC. J is TRBJ2-7 and V is TRBV14; D perhaps matches TRBD1 (6 bases). V was trimmed by 3 bases and J by 0 bases, leaving 21 bases between them. This CDR3 spans 18 amino acids. The germline CDR1 and CDR2 sequences are SGHDN and FVKESK.

The chain combines TRBV7-2 with TRBJ2-7, with D tentatively TRBD1 (6 bases). CDR1 and CDR2 (germline): SGHTA, FQGNSA. With 3 bases removed from V and 3 bases from J, the gap between germline ends came to 15 bases. This CDR3 contains 15 residues. CDR3 region: CASSFTGSTIYEQYF. As DNA, the CDR3 is TGTGCCAGCAGCTTCACAGGGTCGACCATCTACGAGCAGTACTTC. Based on the CDR3 plus reference TRBV7-2 and TRBJ2-7, the full variable domain is GAGVSQSPSNKVTEKGKDVELRCDPISGHTALYWYRQSLGQGLEFLIYFQGNSAPDKSGLPSDRFSAERTGGSVSTLTIQRTQQEDSAVYLCASSFTGSTIYEQYFGPGTRLTVT.

The chain uses TRBV4-3 and TRBJ1-3; D is uncertain. The CDR3 sequence is 14 residues long. Per germline, CDR1 LGHNA and CDR2 YSLEER. V was shortened by 0 bases and J by 10 bases, with 13 bases between the two germline ends. CDR3 nucleotides: TGCGCCAGCAGCCAAGAACGGACTTCTGGGACCATATATTTT. Protein: CASSQERTSGTIYF.

This clone appeared once. The chain has TRBV25-1 and TRBJ1-5; TRBD1 is a possible D gene (6 bases). The CDR3 has 14 residues. Germline-derived CDR1 and CDR2 are MGHDK and SYGVNS. Trimming stripped 3 bases from V and 3 bases from J, with 9 bases between. CDR3 sequence: CASSEGQNNQPQHF. CDR3 coding DNA: TGTGCCAGCAGTGAGGGACAAAACAATCAGCCCCAGCATTTT.

This clone was detected once. V and J are TRBV7-3 and TRBJ2-7, with 12 bases lining up with TRBD1. This CDR3 is built from 18 residues. Per germline, CDR1 SGHTA and CDR2 FQGTGA. V lost 2 bases, J lost 1 base, and 9 bases stayed unmatched. CDR3 in DNA: TGTGCCAGCAGCTTAGGCCCCGGGACAGGGGGCGTTTCCTACGAGCAGTACTTC. Translated: CASSLGPGTGGVSYEQYF.

J is TRBJ2-7 and V is TRBV27, with TRBD1 matching over 7 bases. The CDR3 has 15 amino acids. Germline values: CDR1 MNHEY, CDR2 SMNVEV (reference sequence). V lost 0 bases and J lost 2; bases outside the gene matches: 4. As DNA, the CDR3 is TGTGCCAGCAGTTTATCGGGGACAGCGCCCTACGAGCAGTACTTC. Translated: CASSLSGTAPYEQYF.

This chain links TRBV9 with TRBJ2-2; no firm D call. V shed 2 bases and J shed 1 base, with 6 bases lying between them. This CDR3 has 14 residues. Germline V gene data show CDR1 as SGDLS and CDR2 as YYNGEE. CDR3 sequence (DNA): TGTGCCAGCAGCGTGAGGTGGAACACCGGGGAGCTGTTTTTT. It is translated as CASSVRWNTGELFF.

The chain uses TRBV30 and TRBJ2-2; D may be TRBD1 (6 bases). This CDR3 is built from 12 residues. Trimming removed 4 bases from V and 4 bases from J, with 7 bases in between. Germline V CDR1 and CDR2: GTSNPN, SVGIG (reference sequence). The CDR3 spells CAWKQGTGELFF. DNA of the CDR3: TGTGCCTGGAAACAGGGCACCGGGGAGCTGTTTTTT.

The J gene is TRBJ1-5, the V gene TRBV5-6; 8 nucleotides match TRBD1. The germline CDR1 and CDR2 sequences are SGHDT and YYEEEE. The CDR3 loop spans 16 amino acids. J was trimmed by 1 base and V by 3 bases; bases with no gene match: 6. CDR3 loop: CASSSLDRGSNQPQHF. CDR3 DNA: TGTGCCAGCAGCTCTCTCGACAGGGGAAGCAATCAGCCCCAGCATTTT. The full variable domain, with the rest looked up from reference TRBV5-6 and TRBJ1-5, is DAGVTQSPTHLIKTRGQQVTLRCSPKSGHDTVSWYQQALGQGPQFIFQYYEEEERQRGNFPDRFSGHQFPNYSSELNVNALLLGDSALYLCASSSLDRGSNQPQHFGDGTRLSIL.

This rearrangement joins TRBV5-6 to TRBJ2-7; D gene unclear. The CDR3 is made up of 16 amino acids. The V end was cut by 4 bases, the J end by 0 bases, with 17 bases between. The germline gives CDR1 SGHDT, CDR2 YYEEEE. The CDR3 bases are TGTGCCAGCAGCCCCTCGCCGGACGTATACTCCTACGAGCAGTACTTC. Amino acid sequence: CASSPSPDVYSYEQYF.

The count of this clone is one. The chain joins TRBV28 to TRBJ1-5, with unresolved D. From germline, CDR1 is MDHEN and CDR2 SYDVKM. Trimming pared 6 bases from V and 5 bases from J, leaving 11 bases between. CDR3 length: 13 residues. The CDR3 is CASSQGGHQPQHF. The CDR3 DNA reads TGTGCCAGCAGCCAAGGAGGCCATCAGCCCCAGCATTTT.

The V call is TRBV5-6, the J call TRBJ2-7; 10 bases agree with TRBD1. There are 15 residues in the CDR3. The ends lost 0 bases at V and 5 bases at J; junction bases unmatched: 5. Germline assignment: CDR1 SGHDT and CDR2 YYEEEE. CDR3: CASSLGGQGSDEQYF. In DNA, the CDR3 is TGTGCCAGCAGCTTGGGGGGACAGGGGAGCGACGAGCAGTACTTC.

The genes are TRBV28 and TRBJ2-7; no clear D gene. Between the trimmed V and J ends, which lost 4 bases and 1 base, there was a span of 17 bases. This CDR3 is built from 16 residues. Germline-derived CDR1 and CDR2 are MDHEN and SYDVKM. The DNA for the CDR3 is TGTGCCAGCAGTTCGGCAGTCTTTAGTCTATCCTACGAGCAGTACTTC. Amino acids: CASSSAVFSLSYEQYF.

V is TRBV14 and J is TRBJ1-6, with unresolved D. The germline gives CDR1 SGHDN, CDR2 FVKESK. The CDR3 is 12 residues long. Trimming stripped 3 bases from V and 7 bases from J, with 4 bases between. The CDR3 coding sequence is TGTGCCAGCAGCCACCCGAATTCACCCCTCCACTTT. It yields the protein CASSHPNSPLHF.

The chain has TRBV10-1 and TRBJ2-5, with a possible D match to TRBD1 (6 bases). V was trimmed by 3 bases and J by 3 bases, leaving 17 bases between them. Germline V lookup: CDR1 WNHNN, CDR2 SYGVQD (reference sequence). This CDR3 contains 16 residues. The CDR3 loop reads CASSEGQYGLEETQYF. CDR3 DNA: TGCGCCAGCAGTGAAGGACAGTATGGGCTCGAAGAGACCCAGTACTTC.

This clone was found once. V usage is TRBV28 and J usage is TRBJ2-7; 10 nucleotides line up with TRBD2. The length of the CDR3 is 15 residues. Losses at the gene ends were 8 bases for V and 3 bases for J; bases not matched to a gene: 10. Germline CDR1 is MDHEN and CDR2 is SYDVKM. The CDR3 region is CASGKVAGGGYEQYF. In DNA form, the CDR3 reads TGTGCCAGCGGGAAAGTAGCGGGAGGAGGCTACGAGCAGTACTTC.

This chain joins TRBV7-6 and TRBJ2-5; D may correspond to TRBD1 or TRBD2 (5 bases each). The CDR3 is made up of 16 amino acids. The V end was cut by 0 bases, the J end by 5 bases, with 16 bases between. The germline V gene has CDR1 SGHVS and CDR2 FNYEAQ. The CDR3 DNA reads as TGTGCCAGCAGCTTAGCGGGGACGGAGGTCAGGGAGACCCAGTACTTC. It is translated as CASSLAGTEVRETQYF.

In regard to this clone: The junction departs from the called germline gene at one end, perhaps through a read error. The chain employs TRBV15 and TRBJ2-7; no reliable D call. This CDR3 region has 13 residues. CDR1 and CDR2 (germline): LNHNV, YYDKDF (reference sequence). This CDR3 is CATSLEASHEQYF. The CDR3 region has the DNA TGTGCCACCAGCTTAGAGGCCTCCCACGAGCAGTACTTC.

This clone has a handful of counts. This chain joins TRBV4-1 and TRBJ2-7; D may be TRBD1 (5 bases). Trimming removed 1 base from V and 0 bases from J, with 10 bases in between. Germline CDR1 MGHRA, CDR2 YSYEKL. CDR3 size: 15 residues. The CDR3 DNA is TGCGCCAGCAGCCAAGTACCCCAGGGCTCCTACGAGCAGTACTTC. Translated: CASSQVPQGSYEQYF.

This sequence joins TRBV6-6 and TRBJ1-5; no definite D call. Trimming left V 4 bases short and J 1 base short, with 8 bases between. The CDR3 loop spans 14 amino acids. Germline lookup yields CDR1 MNHNY and CDR2 SVGAGI (reference sequence). The CDR3 coding sequence is TGTGCCAGCAGTTCTGGCGCGAGCAATCAGCCCCAGCATTTT. Translating gives CASSSGASNQPQHF.

The J gene is TRBJ2-5, the V gene TRBV29-1, with 10 bases fitting TRBD2. V was pared by 3 bases and J by 4 bases, with 8 bases of the junction left unmatched. CDR1 is SQVTM, CDR2 ANQGSEA, per germline. CDR3 length: 15 amino acids. CDR3 loop: CSVDKIAGGRETQYF. The DNA of the CDR3 is TGCAGCGTTGATAAAATAGCGGGAGGCAGAGAGACCCAGTACTTC.